A single sample gave rise to the 5 T cell receptor beta chains below, sequenced in a study of cytomegalovirus exposure and HLA in healthy donors. The PCR employed 60 Vbeta primers together with 13 Jbeta primers. Repertoires were generated with immunoSEQ multiplex PCR, while TCRdb's copy carries only in-frame clones and drops some. The sample records some 250,000 clones, over 80% being singletons. What was sequenced was PBMCs. These receptors all come from a woman between 40 and 50 years old in good health and CMV-seropositive.

The chain uses TRBV11-3 and TRBJ1-1; TRBD1 is a possible D gene (6 bases). Germline V gene data show CDR1 as SGHNT and CDR2 as YENEEA. There are 13 residues in the CDR3. Trimming cost V 5 bases and J 8 bases, with 15 bases left between them. The CDR3 here is CASSINRVNEAFF. CDR3 coding DNA: TGTGCCAGCAGCATAAACAGGGTTAACGAAGCTTTCTTT.

This rearrangement joins TRBV4-2 to TRBJ2-6; D possibly corresponds to TRBD1 (6 bases). Germline V gene data show CDR1 as LGHNA and CDR2 as YNFKEQ. V was cut by 2 bases and J by 3 bases, with 20 bases left in between. The length of the CDR3 is 19 residues. The CDR3 bases are TGTGCCAGCAGCCAAAGCACAGGGCTCATCGCAGATGGGGCCAACGTCCTGACTTTC. Translated: CASSQSTGLIADGANVLTF.

The chain links TRBV30 to TRBJ1-1; TRBD1 is a possible D gene (6 bases). CDR3 length: 13 residues. Germline V gene sequence: CDR1 GTSNPN, CDR2 SVGIG (reference sequence). The V end lost 3 bases, the J end lost 4 bases, and 12 bases lay between the germline ends. CDR3 in DNA: TGTGCCTGGAGGATAGGGGGTGGCACTGAAGCTTTCTTT. It encodes CAWRIGGGTEAFF. Full variable domain (missing parts from reference TRBV30 and TRBJ1-1): SQTIHQWPATLVQPVGSPLSLECTVEGTSNPNLYWYRQAAGRGLQLLFYSVGIGQISSEVPQNLSASRPQDRQFILSSKKLLLSDSGFYLCAWRIGGGTEAFFGQGTRLTVV.

This clone was recorded once. The chain recombines TRBV27 with TRBJ2-2; D remains unclear. Germline V gene lookup returns CDR1 MNHEY and CDR2 SMNVEV (reference sequence). This CDR3 is 15 amino acids long. V lost 6 bases, J lost 0 bases, and 11 bases lay in between. This CDR3 is CASSLAGANTGELFF. For the CDR3, the DNA is TGTGCCAGCAGCTTAGCCGGAGCGAACACCGGGGAGCTGTTTTTT.

The gene calls are TRBV7-9 and TRBJ1-6; D not resolved. Germline CDR1 SEHNR, CDR2 FQNEAQ (reference sequence). The CDR3 has 15 amino acids. Trimming removed 5 bases from V and 11 bases from J, with 19 bases in between. CDR3 DNA: TGTGCCAGCAGCCTCACCCTGCCTAGCTGGGCACCCCTCCACTTT. It yields the protein CASSLTLPSWAPLHF. Together with reference TRBV7-9 and TRBJ1-6, the CDR3 gives the full variable domain: DTGVSQNPRHKITKRGQNVTFRCDPISEHNRLYWYRQTLGQGPEFLTYFQNEAQLEKSRLLSDRFSAERPKGSFSTLEIQRTEQGDSAMYLCASSLTLPSWAPLHFGNGTRLTVT.